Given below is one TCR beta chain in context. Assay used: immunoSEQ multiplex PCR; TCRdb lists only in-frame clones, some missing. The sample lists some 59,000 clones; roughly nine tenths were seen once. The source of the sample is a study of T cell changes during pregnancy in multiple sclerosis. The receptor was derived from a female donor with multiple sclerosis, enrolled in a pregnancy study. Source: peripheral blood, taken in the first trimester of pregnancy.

The CDR3 spells CASSLTGTRHNEQFF. In DNA, the CDR3 is TGCGCCAGCAGCTTGACCGGGACTCGTCACAATGAGCAGTTCTTC. V and J are TRBV5-1 and TRBJ2-1; tentative D call: TRBD2 (6 bases). Germline CDR1 reads SGHRS; CDR2 reads YFSETQ. The CDR3 is 15 residues long. With 1 base removed from V and 5 bases from J, the gap between germline ends came to 13 bases.